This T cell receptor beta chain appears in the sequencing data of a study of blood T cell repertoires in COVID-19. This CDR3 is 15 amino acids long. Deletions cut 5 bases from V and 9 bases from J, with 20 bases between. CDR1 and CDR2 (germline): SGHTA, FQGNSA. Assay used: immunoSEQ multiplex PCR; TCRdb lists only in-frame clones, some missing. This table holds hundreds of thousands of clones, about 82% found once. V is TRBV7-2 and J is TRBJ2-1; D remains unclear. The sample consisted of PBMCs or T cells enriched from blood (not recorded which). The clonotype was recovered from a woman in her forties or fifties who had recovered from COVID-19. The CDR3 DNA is TGTGCCAGCAGCGCTGCCGGAGCAGCCCTAACTGAGCAGTTCTTC. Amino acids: CASSAAGAALTEQFF.